This record covers a single TCR beta chain. This specimen belongs to a study of shared clonotypes between healthy human individuals. CDR1 is MNHEY and CDR2 is SMNVEV in the germline V gene (reference sequence). Trimming removed 2 bases at V and 5 bases at J, with 12 bases between. This CDR3 is built from 14 residues. The table came from immunoSEQ multiplex PCR; TCRdb's copy has only in-frame clones and leaves some out. The table lists around 550,000 clones, less than 96% of them singletons, with 0.06% in the top ten. The sequence derives from a woman aged 25 to 39 in good health. Source material: naive CD4+ T cells sorted from blood. Subset given: CD45RA+ positively selected. The V and J genes are TRBV27 and TRBJ1-1; D is unclear. CDR3 coding DNA: TGTGCCAGCAGTTTAGGGGTGTCTAGGACTGAAGCTTTCTTT. Translated: CASSLGVSRTEAFF.